A selection of T cell receptor beta chains follows, all from one sample in a study of cytomegalovirus exposure and HLA in healthy donors. Sequenced by immunoSEQ multiplex PCR; TCRdb stores in-frame clones only, minus some. The profile shows about 80,000 clones, less than 85% of them singletons. The source material was PBMCs. These receptors originate from a human donor in good health. Each CDR3 is given with its conserved first and last residue. Fields, in order: CDR3 protein, V gene, J gene.

cdr3_aa: CASSEKDRATGELFF
v_call: TRBV5-1
j_call: TRBJ2-2

cdr3_aa: CASSREVTNYGYTF
v_call: TRBV7-2
j_call: TRBJ1-2

cdr3_aa: CASSERLAGALYTQYF
v_call: TRBV6-1
j_call: TRBJ2-5

cdr3_aa: CASSRLLGEQFF
v_call: TRBV2
j_call: TRBJ2-1

cdr3_aa: CATSRVTRGKNEAFF
v_call: TRBV15
j_call: TRBJ1-1

cdr3_aa: CARSPRLAGNNEQFF
v_call: TRBV5-3
j_call: TRBJ2-1

cdr3_aa: CASSPRDRRYGYTF
v_call: TRBV27
j_call: TRBJ1-2

cdr3_aa: CASSEWGLQETQYF
v_call: TRBV10-2
j_call: TRBJ2-5

cdr3_aa: CAWSVRTAVNTEAFF
v_call: TRBV30
j_call: TRBJ1-1

cdr3_aa: CASSSRRGLIYEQYF
v_call: TRBV5-6
j_call: NA